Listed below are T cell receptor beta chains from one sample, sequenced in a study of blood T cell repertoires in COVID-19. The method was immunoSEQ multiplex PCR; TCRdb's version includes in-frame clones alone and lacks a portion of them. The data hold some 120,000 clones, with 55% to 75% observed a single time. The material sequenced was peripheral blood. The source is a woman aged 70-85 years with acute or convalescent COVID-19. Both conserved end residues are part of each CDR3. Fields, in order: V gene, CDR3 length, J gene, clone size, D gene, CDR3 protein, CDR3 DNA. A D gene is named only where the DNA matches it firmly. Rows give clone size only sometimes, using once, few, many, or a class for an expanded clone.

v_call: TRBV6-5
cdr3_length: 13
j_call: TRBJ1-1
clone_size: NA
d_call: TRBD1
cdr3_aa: CASPKWGQLGDFF
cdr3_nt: TGTGCCAGCCCCAAATGGGGACAGTTAGGGGATTTCTTT

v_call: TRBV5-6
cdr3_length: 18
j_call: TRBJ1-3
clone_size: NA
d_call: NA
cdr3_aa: CASSLGGPGGVSGNTIYF
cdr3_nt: TGTGCCAGCAGCCTGGGGGGCCCGGGGGGCGTATCTGGAAACACCATATATTTT

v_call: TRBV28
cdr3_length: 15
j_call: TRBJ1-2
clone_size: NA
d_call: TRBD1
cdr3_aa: CASSSPRTGGYGYTF
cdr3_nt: TGTGCCAGCAGTTCGCCCCGGACAGGGGGCTATGGCTACACCTTC

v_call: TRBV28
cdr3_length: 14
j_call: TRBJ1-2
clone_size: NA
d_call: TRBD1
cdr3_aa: CASSVDRAHYGYTF
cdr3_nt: TGTGCCAGCAGTGTGGACAGGGCTCACTATGGCTACACCTTC

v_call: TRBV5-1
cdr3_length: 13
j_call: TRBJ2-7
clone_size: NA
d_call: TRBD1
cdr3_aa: CASKGTGVYEQYF
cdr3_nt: TGCGCCAGCAAGGGGACAGGGGTATACGAGCAGTACTTC

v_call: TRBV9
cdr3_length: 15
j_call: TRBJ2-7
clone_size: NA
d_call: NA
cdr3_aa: CASSPQTGNTYEQYF
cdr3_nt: TGTGCCAGCAGCCCCCAGACAGGTAATACATACGAGCAGTACTTC

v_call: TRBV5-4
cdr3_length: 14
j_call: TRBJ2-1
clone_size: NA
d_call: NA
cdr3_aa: CASSLGARDNEQFF
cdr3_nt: TGTGCCAGCAGCTTGGGGGCGAGGGACAATGAGCAGTTCTTC

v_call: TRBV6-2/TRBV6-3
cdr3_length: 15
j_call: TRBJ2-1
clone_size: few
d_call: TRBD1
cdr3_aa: CASSYTQGSYNEQFF
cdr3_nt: TGTGCCAGCAGTTACACACAGGGGTCCTACAATGAGCAGTTCTTC

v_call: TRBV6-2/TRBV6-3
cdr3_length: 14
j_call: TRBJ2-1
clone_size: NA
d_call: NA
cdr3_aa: CASSYWPPPGEQFF
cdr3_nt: TGTGCCAGCAGTTACTGGCCCCCTCCCGGGGAGCAGTTCTTC

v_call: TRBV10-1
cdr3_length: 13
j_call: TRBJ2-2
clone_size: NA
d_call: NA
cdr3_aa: CASSESEKGELFF
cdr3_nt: TGCGCCAGCAGTGAGTCGGAGAAAGGGGAGCTGTTTTTT

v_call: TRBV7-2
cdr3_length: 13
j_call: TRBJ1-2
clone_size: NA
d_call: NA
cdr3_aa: CASSRREAYGYTF
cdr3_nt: TGTGCCAGCAGCCGCAGGGAGGCCTATGGCTACACCTTC

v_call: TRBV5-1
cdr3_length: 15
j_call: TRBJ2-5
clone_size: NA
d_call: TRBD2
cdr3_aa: CASSLGTREGETQYF
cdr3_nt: TGCGCCAGCAGCTTGGGGACCCGGGAGGGTGAGACCCAGTACTTC

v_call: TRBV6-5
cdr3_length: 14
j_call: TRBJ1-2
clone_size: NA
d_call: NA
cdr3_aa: CASSYDSRDYGYTF
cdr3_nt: TGTGCCAGCAGTTACGACAGCCGGGACTATGGCTACACCTTC

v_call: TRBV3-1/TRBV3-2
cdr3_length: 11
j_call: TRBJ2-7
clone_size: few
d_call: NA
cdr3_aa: CASSPYYEQYF
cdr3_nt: TGTGCCAGCAGCCCTTATTACGAGCAGTACTTC

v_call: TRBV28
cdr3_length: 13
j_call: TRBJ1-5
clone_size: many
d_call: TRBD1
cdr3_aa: CAIRDRGVQPQHF
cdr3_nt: TGTGCCATTCGGGACAGGGGGGTTCAGCCCCAGCATTTT

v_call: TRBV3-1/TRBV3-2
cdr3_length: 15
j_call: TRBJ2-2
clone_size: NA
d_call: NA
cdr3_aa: CASSSKITVAGELFF
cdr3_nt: TGTGCCAGCAGCTCAAAGATTACGGTCGCCGGGGAGCTGTTTTTT

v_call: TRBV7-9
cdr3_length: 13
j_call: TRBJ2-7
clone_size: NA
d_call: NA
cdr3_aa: CASSLAGEGEQYF
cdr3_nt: TGTGCCAGCAGCTTAGCGGGAGAAGGTGAGCAGTACTTC

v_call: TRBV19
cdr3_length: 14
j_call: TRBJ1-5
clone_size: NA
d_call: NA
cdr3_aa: CASSIEGGGQPQHF
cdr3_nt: TGTGCCAGTAGTATAGAGGGGGGAGGGCAGCCCCAGCATTTT

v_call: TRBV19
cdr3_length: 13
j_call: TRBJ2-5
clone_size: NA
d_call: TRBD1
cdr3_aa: CASSRDRVQTQYF
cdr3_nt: TGTGCCAGCTCCCGGGACAGGGTACAGACCCAGTACTTC

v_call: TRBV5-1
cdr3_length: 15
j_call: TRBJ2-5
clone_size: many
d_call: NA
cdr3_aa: CASSRSSVSGETQYF
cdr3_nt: TGCGCCAGCAGCCGCTCTAGCGTCTCAGGAGAGACCCAGTACTTC

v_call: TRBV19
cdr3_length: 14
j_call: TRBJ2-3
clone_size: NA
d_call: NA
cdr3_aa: CASSPISAGDTQYF
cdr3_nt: TGTGCCAGTTCTCCCATATCGGCAGGAGATACGCAGTATTTT

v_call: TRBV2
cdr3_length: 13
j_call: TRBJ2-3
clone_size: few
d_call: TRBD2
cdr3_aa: CAGAGGGTDTQYF
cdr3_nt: TGTGCCGGCGCGGGGGGCGGCACAGATACGCAGTATTTT